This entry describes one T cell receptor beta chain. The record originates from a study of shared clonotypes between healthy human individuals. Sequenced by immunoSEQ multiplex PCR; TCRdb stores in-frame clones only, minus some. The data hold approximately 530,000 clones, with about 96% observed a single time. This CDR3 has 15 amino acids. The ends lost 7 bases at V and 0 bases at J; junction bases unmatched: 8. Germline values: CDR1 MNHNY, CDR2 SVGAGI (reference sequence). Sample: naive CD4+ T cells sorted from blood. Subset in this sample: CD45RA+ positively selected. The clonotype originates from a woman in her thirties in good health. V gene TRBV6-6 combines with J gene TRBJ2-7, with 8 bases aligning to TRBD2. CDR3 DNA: TGTGCCAGCACCGACGGGGGGGCCCGCTCCTACGAGCAGTACTTC. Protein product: CASTDGGARSYEQYF.